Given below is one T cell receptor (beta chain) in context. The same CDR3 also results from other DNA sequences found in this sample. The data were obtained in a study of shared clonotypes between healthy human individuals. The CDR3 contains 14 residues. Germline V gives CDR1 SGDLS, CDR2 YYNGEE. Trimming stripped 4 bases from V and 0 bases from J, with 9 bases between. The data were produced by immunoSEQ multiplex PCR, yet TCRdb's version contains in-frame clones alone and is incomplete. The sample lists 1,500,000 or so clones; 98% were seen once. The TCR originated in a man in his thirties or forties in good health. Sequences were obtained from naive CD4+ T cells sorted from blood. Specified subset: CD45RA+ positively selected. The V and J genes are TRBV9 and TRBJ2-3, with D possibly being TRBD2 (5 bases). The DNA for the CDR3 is TGTGCCAGCAGCCTAGCTGCTAGCACAGATACGCAGTATTTT. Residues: CASSLAASTDTQYF.